This T cell receptor (beta chain) was documented in a study of T cell changes during pregnancy in multiple sclerosis (dated by TCRdb to 2018 to 2020). With regard to the full study: The study looked at changes in the T cell repertoire across pregnancy in women with multiple sclerosis.

The CDR3 spans 15 residues, from the cysteine through the phenylalanine. Only CDR3 DNA is held: 45 bases, read in frame from base 1. V loses 3 bases of germline sequence and J loses 1 base, and the interval between the two ends is 14 bases. The germline V gene encodes CDR1 SGHNT and CDR2 YYREEE (reference sequence). Details on this clone: What antigen it recognizes has not been identified. The input lacks base qualities; no much larger clone sits a single base away.

To prepare the library, the immunoSEQ multiplex PCR assay was applied. As stored in TCRdb, this immuneACCESS dataset retains in-frame rearrangements with V and J assigned. A fraction of the clones does not appear; measured against another copy, unresolved V genes explain less than half of the discrepancy, and the remainder lacks a known reason. In all, the sample holds tens of thousands of clones, and approximately 94% of those were seen once. The ten largest clones add up to about 4.5% of the sample. The V and J genes are TRBV5-4 and TRBJ2-7; TRBD1 could be the D gene, as 8 bases match. The sequencing used CD8+ T cells from peripheral blood mononuclear cells, collected in the first trimester of pregnancy. The TCR sequence derives from a female donor with multiple sclerosis, enrolled in a pregnancy study. CDR3 protein: CASSSGQGGSYEQYF. The bases are TGTGCCAGCAGCTCCGGACAGGGAGGGTCCTACGAGCAGTACTTC. Supplemented by the reference TRBV5-4 and TRBJ2-7 proteins around the CDR3, the complete variable domain is ETGVTQSPTHLIKTRGQQVTLRCSSQSGHNTVSWYQQALGQGPQFIFQYYREEENGRGNFPPRFSGLQFPNYSSELNVNALELDDSALYLCASSSGQGGSYEQYFGPGTRLTVT.